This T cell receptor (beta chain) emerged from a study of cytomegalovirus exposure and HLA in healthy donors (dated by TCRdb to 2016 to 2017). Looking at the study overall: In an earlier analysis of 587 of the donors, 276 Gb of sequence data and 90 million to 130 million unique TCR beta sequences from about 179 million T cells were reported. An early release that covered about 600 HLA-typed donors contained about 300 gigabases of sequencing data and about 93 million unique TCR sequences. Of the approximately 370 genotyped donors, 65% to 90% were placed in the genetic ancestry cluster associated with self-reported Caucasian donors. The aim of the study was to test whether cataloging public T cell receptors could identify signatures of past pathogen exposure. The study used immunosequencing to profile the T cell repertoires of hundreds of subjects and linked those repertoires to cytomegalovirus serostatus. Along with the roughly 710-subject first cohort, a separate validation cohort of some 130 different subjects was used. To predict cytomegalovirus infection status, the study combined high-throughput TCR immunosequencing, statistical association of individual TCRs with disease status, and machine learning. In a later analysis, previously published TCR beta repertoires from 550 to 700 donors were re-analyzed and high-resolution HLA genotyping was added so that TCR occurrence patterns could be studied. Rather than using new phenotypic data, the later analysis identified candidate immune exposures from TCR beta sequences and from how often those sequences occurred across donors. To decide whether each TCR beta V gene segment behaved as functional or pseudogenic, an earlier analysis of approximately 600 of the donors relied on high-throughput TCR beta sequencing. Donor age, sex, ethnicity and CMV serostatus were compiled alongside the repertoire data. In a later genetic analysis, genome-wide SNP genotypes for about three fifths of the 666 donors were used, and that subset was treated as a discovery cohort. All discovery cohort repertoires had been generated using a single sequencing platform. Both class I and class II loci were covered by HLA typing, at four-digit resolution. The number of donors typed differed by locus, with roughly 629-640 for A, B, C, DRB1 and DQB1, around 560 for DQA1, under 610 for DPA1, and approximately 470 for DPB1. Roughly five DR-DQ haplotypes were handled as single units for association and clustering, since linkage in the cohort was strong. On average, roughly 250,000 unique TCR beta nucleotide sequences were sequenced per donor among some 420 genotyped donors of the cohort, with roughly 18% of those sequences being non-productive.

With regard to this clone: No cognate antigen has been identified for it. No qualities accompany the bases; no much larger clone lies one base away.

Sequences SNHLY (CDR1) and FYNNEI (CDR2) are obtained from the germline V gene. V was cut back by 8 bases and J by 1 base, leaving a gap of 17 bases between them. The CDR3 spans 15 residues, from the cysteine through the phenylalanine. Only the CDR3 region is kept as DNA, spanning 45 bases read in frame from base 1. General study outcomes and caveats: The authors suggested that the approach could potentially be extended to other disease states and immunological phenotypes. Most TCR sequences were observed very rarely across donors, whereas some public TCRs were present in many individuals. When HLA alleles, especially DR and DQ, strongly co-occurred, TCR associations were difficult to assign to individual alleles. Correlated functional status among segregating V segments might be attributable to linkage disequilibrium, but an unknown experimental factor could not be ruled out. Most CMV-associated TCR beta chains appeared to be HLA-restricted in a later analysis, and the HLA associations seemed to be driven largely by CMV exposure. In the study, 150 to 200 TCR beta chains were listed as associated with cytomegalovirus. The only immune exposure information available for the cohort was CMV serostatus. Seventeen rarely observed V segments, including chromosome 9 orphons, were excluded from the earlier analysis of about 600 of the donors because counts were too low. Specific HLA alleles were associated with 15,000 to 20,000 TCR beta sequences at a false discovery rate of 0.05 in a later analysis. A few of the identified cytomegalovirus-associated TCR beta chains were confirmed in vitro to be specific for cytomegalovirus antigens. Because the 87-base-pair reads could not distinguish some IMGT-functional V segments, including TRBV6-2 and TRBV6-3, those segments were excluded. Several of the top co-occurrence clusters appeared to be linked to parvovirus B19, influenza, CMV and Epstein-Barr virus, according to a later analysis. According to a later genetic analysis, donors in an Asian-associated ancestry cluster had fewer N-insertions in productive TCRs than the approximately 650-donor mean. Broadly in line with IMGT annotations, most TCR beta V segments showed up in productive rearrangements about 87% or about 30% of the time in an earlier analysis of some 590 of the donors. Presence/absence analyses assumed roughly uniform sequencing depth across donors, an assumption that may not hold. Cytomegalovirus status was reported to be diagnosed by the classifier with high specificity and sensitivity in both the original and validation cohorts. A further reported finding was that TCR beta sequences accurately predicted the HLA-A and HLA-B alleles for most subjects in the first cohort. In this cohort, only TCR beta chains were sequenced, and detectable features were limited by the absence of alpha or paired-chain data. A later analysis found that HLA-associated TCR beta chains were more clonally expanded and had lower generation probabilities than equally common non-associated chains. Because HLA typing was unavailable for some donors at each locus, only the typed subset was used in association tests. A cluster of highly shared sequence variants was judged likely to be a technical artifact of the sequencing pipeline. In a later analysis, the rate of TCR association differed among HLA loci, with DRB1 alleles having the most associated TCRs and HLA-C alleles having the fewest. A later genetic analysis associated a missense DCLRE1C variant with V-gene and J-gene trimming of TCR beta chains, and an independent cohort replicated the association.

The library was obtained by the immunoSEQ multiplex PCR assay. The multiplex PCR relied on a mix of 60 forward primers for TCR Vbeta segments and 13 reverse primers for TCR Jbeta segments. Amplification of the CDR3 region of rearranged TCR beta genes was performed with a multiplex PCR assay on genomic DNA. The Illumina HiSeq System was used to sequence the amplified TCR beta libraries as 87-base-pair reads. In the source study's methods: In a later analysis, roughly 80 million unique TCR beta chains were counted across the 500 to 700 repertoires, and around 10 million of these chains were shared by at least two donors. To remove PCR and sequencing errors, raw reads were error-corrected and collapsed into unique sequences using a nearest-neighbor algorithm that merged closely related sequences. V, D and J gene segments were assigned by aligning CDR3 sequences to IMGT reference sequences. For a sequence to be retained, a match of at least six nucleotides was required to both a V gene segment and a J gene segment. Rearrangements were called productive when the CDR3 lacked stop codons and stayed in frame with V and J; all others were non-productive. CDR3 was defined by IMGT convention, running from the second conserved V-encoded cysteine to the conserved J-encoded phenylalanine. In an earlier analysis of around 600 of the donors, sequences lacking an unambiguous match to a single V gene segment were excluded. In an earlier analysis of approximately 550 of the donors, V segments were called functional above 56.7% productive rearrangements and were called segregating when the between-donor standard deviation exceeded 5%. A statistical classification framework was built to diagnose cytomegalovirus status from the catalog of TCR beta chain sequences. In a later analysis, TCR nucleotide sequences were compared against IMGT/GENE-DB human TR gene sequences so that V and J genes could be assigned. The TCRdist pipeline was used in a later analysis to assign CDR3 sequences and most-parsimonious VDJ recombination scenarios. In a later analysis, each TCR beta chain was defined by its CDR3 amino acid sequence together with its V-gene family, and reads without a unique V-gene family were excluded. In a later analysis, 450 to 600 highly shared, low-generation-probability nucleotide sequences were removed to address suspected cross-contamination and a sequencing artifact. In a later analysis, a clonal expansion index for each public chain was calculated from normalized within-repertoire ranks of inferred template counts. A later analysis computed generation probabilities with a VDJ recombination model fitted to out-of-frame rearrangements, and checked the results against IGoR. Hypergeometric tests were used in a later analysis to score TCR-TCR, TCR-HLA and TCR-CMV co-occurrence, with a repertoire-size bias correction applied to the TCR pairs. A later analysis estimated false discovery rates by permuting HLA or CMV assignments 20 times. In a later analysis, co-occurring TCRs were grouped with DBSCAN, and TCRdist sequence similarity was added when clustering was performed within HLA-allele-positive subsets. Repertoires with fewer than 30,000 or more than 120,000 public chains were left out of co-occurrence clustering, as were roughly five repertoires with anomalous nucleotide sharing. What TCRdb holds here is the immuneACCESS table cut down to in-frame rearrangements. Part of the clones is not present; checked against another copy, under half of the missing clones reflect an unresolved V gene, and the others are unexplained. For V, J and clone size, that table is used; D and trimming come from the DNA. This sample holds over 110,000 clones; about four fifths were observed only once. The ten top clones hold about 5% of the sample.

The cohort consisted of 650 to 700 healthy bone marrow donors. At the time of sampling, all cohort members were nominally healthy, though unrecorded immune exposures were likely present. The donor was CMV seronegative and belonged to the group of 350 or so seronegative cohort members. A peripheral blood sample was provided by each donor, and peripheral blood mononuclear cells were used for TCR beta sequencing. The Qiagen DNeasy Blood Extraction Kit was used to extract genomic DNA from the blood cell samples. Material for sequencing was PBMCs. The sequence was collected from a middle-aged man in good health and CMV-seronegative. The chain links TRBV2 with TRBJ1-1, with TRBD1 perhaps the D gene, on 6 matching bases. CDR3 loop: CASLHLRGGNTEAFF. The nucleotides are TGTGCCAGCCTCCACCTAAGGGGGGGGAACACTGAAGCTTTCTTT.